Listed below are T cell receptor beta chains from one sample, sequenced in a study of blood T cell repertoires in COVID-19. Here immunoSEQ multiplex PCR was the method, and the copy in TCRdb shows in-frame clones only, minus some. The repertoire has around 220,000 clones, about 84% of them found once; the top ten carry about 8.3%. The sequenced sample was peripheral blood. These receptors all come from a woman older than 75 with COVID-19, enrolled during active disease. Each CDR3 is given with its conserved first and last residue. Fields, in order: CDR3 protein, CDR3 DNA, D gene, V gene, J gene, clone size. A D gene is named only where the DNA matches it firmly. Clone size is not always given. Where it is, it says once, few, many or a class for expanded clones.

CDR3: CASSPIQGELEAFF; DNA: TGCGCCAGCAGCCCGATACAGGGGGAGCTTGAAGCTTTCTTT; D: TRBD1; V: TRBV5-1; J: TRBJ1-1; size: .
CDR3: CASSLRQGGTIYF; DNA: TGTGCCAGCAGCTTAAGACAGGGCGGCACCATATATTTT; D: TRBD1; V: TRBV7-3; J: TRBJ1-3; size: .
CDR3: CASSRQPPGSGNTIYF; DNA: TGTGCCAGCAGCCGACAGCCCCCGGGCTCTGGAAACACCATATATTTT; D: .; V: TRBV14; J: TRBJ1-3; size: .
CDR3: CASSLREYTDTQYF; DNA: TGTGCCAGCAGCCTCAGGGAATACACAGATACGCAGTATTTT; D: .; V: TRBV3-1/TRBV3-2; J: TRBJ2-3; size: once
CDR3: CASSPGLLSYNEQFF; DNA: TGTGCCAGCAGCCCGGGACTTCTTTCCTACAATGAGCAGTTCTTC; D: .; V: TRBV11-2; J: TRBJ2-1; size: .
CDR3: CASRGQANTEAFF; DNA: TGTGCCAGCAGAGGACAGGCGAACACTGAAGCTTTCTTT; D: TRBD1; V: TRBV2; J: TRBJ1-1; size: .
CDR3: CASSLVVGGPTDTQYF; DNA: TGTGCCAGCAGCTTGGTAGTGGGAGGGCCCACAGATACGCAGTATTTT; D: TRBD2; V: TRBV5-6; J: TRBJ2-3; size: .
CDR3: CASSFNSGGEQFF; DNA: TGTGCCAGCAGCTTCAATAGCGGAGGAGAGCAGTTCTTC; D: .; V: TRBV7-2; J: TRBJ2-1; size: .
CDR3: CATNRVYEQYF; DNA: TGTGCCACCAACAGGGTCTACGAGCAGTACTTC; D: .; V: TRBV28; J: TRBJ2-7; size: .
CDR3: CASRGVSMNTEAFF; DNA: TGTGCCAGCAGAGGGGTGAGCATGAACACTGAAGCTTTCTTT; D: .; V: TRBV6-5; J: TRBJ1-1; size: .
CDR3: CASKVAGERETQYF; DNA: TGTGCCAGCAAGGTAGCGGGGGAGAGGGAGACCCAGTACTTC; D: TRBD2; V: TRBV28; J: TRBJ2-5; size: .
CDR3: CASRRSTNEKLFF; DNA: TGTGCCAGCAGGAGGTCAACTAATGAAAAACTGTTTTTT; D: .; V: TRBV25-1; J: TRBJ1-4; size: .
CDR3: CASSRLREGTDTQYF; DNA: TGTGCCAGCTCGCGTCTTAGGGAGGGCACAGATACGCAGTATTTT; D: .; V: TRBV18; J: TRBJ2-3; size: .
CDR3: CASSLLAGGPGTQYF; DNA: TGTGCCAGCAGCCTACTAGCGGGGGGGCCCGGTACGCAGTATTTT; D: TRBD2; V: TRBV7-2; J: TRBJ2-3; size: .
CDR3: CASSPPGIAGSGTQYF; DNA: TGTGCCAGCTCACCACCGGGTATTGCGGGGTCGGGGACCCAGTACTTC; D: .; V: TRBV18; J: TRBJ2-5; size: .
CDR3: CSVIGADTEAFF; DNA: TGCAGCGTTATAGGGGCGGACACTGAAGCTTTCTTT; D: .; V: TRBV29-1; J: TRBJ1-1; size: .
CDR3: CASRTSTSYNSPLHF; DNA: TGTGCCAGCAGGACCTCGACAAGCTATAATTCACCCCTCCACTTT; D: .; V: TRBV6-5; J: TRBJ1-6; size: few
CDR3: CASTDGGGRVQQFF; DNA: TGTGCCAGCACCGATGGCGGAGGGCGGGTTCAGCAGTTCTTC; D: .; V: TRBV7-9; J: TRBJ2-1; size: .
CDR3: CASSQGQGYGYTF; DNA: TGTGCCAGCAGCCAGGGACAGGGCTATGGCTACACCTTC; D: TRBD1; V: TRBV3-1/TRBV3-2; J: TRBJ1-2; size: few
CDR3: CASSLVEEQFF; DNA: TGTGCCAGCAGTTTAGTTGAGGAGCAGTTCTTC; D: .; V: TRBV5-8; J: TRBJ2-1; size: .
CDR3: CARQGGITDTQYF; DNA: TGTGCCAGACAGGGGGGTATAACAGATACGCAGTATTTT; D: TRBD1; V: TRBV27; J: TRBJ2-3; size: .
CDR3: CASSAFSGGASDEQFF; DNA: TGTGCCAGCAGTGCCTTTAGCGGGGGGGCCTCGGATGAGCAGTTCTTC; D: TRBD2; V: TRBV6-1; J: TRBJ2-1; size: .
CDR3: CASSLLAGDNEQFF; DNA: TGTGCCAGCAGTTTACTAGCGGGAGACAATGAGCAGTTCTTC; D: TRBD2; V: TRBV6-4; J: TRBJ2-1; size: .
CDR3: CASSFPGAYEQYF; DNA: TGTGCCAGCAGTTTCCCAGGGGCCTACGAGCAGTACTTC; D: .; V: TRBV27; J: TRBJ2-7; size: .
CDR3: CASSYRDRDQPQHF; DNA: TGTGCCAGCAGTTACAGGGACAGGGATCAGCCCCAGCATTTT; D: TRBD1; V: TRBV6-5; J: TRBJ1-5; size: .
CDR3: CASSSRTDYNEKLFF; DNA: TGCGCCAGCAGCTCTCGGACAGACTATAATGAAAAACTGTTTTTT; D: .; V: TRBV5-1; J: TRBJ1-4; size: .
CDR3: CASSDRGTTGELFF; DNA: TGTGCCAGCAGTGATCGAGGTACCACCGGGGAGCTGTTTTTT; D: .; V: TRBV2; J: TRBJ2-2; size: .
CDR3: CASSLDSNEQFF; DNA: TGTGCCAGCAGCTTGGATAGCAATGAGCAGTTCTTC; D: .; V: TRBV5-4; J: TRBJ2-1; size: once
CDR3: CASSPTAYNSPLHF; DNA: TGCGCCAGCAGCCCGACAGCCTATAATTCACCCCTCCACTTT; D: .; V: TRBV4-1; J: TRBJ1-6; size: few
CDR3: CASSEPEETQYF; DNA: TGCGCCAGCAGTGAGCCCGAAGAGACCCAGTACTTC; D: .; V: TRBV10-1; J: TRBJ2-5; size: .
CDR3: CASSVEDTEAFF; DNA: TGTGCCAGCAGCGTGGAGGACACTGAAGCTTTCTTT; D: .; V: TRBV9; J: TRBJ1-1; size: .
CDR3: CSASTGAYEQYF; DNA: TGCAGTGCTAGTACCGGAGCATACGAGCAGTACTTC; D: .; V: TRBV20-1; J: TRBJ2-7; size: .